The 24 T cell receptor beta chains in this list originate from one sample, sequenced in a study of blood T cell repertoires in COVID-19. TCRdb's table, derived via immunoSEQ multiplex PCR, lists solely in-frame clones and lacks some. The top ten hold less than 3% of the sample, which has 150,000 to 200,000 clones, approximately 86% seen once. The sample consisted of peripheral blood. The source is a man aged 35-49 years with active or convalescent COVID-19.

The rearrangement joins TRBV19 to TRBJ2-7; 10 nucleotides align to TRBD2. Per the germline V gene, CDR1 is LNHDA and CDR2 is SQIVND (reference sequence). This CDR3 region has 14 residues. V shed 5 bases and J 2 bases; nucleotides not matched to a gene: 3. CDR3 coding DNA: TGTGCCAGTAGTGGGAGCGGGGGGGCCTACGAGCAGTACTTC. This codes for CASSGSGGAYEQYF.

The chain combines TRBV19 with TRBJ1-6, with TRBD1 identical over 7 bases. Germline loops: CDR1 LNHDA, CDR2 SQIVND (reference sequence). This CDR3 contains 13 residues. Trimming at V came to 11 bases and at J to 8 bases, leaving 9 bases not matched to a gene. CDR3 bases: TGTGCCTGTTCGGACAGGACCCATTCACCCCTCCACTTT. Its protein is CACSDRTHSPLHF.

The chain combines TRBV10-3 with TRBJ1-6, with D unresolved. The CDR3 has 14 amino acids. Trimming left V 2 bases short and J 6 bases short, with 8 bases between. CDR1 is ENHRY and CDR2 is SYGVKD in the germline V gene. CDR3 in amino acids: CAISEGRANSPLHF. CDR3 in DNA: TGTGCCATCAGTGAGGGGAGGGCTAATTCACCCCTCCACTTT.

V usage is TRBV5-6 and J usage is TRBJ1-1, with 9 nucleotides matching TRBD1. V lost 4 bases to trimming and J lost 0 bases; unmatched junction nucleotides: 1. The CDR3 contains 14 residues. Germline V gene data show CDR1 as SGHDT and CDR2 as YYEEEE. CDR3 protein: CASSGTGLNTEAFF. DNA for the CDR3: TGTGCCAGCAGCGGGACAGGGTTGAACACTGAAGCTTTCTTT.

The J gene is TRBJ2-2, the V gene TRBV6-2 or TRBV6-3, with 8 bases aligning to TRBD2. Germline V gene data show CDR1 as MNHEY and CDR2 as SVGEGT. The CDR3 contains 15 residues. V shed 5 bases and J 1 base; nucleotides not matched to a gene: 3. The DNA of the CDR3 is TGTGCCAGCAGTGGAGCGGGGGAGAACACCGGGGAGCTGTTTTTT. This encodes CASSGAGENTGELFF.

This clone was seen only a few times. The chain is built from TRBV6-6 and TRBJ1-1; a weak D match, TRBD1 (5 bases). V gave up 6 bases and J gave up 4 bases, with 15 bases separating them. The CDR3 is made up of 14 amino acids. Germline V gene data show CDR1 as MNHNY and CDR2 as SVGAGI (reference sequence). CDR3: CASSREGLGTEAFF. In DNA form, the CDR3 reads TGTGCCAGCAGCCGGGAGGGGCTGGGCACTGAAGCTTTCTTT.

The V gene is TRBV3-1 (or the pseudogene TRBV3-2), the J gene TRBJ2-7; maybe TRBD2 (5 bases). Trimming shortened V by 5 bases and J by 0 bases, and 11 bases separated the two germline ends. Germline V lookup: CDR1 LGHDT, CDR2 YNNKEL (reference sequence). This CDR3 comprises 14 residues. CDR3 DNA: TGTGCCAGCAGCACCCGAGGGAGCTCCTACGAGCAGTACTTC. This translates into CASSTRGSSYEQYF.

The chain has TRBV6-4 and TRBJ1-2, with D maybe TRBD1 (5 bases). The length of the CDR3 is 14 residues. Germline V gene lookup returns CDR1 MRHNA and CDR2 SNTAGT. Trimming took 6 bases from V and 1 from J, leaving 12 bases between them. CDR3 coding DNA: TGTGCCAGCAGAGCTCAAGGGGTTAACTATGGCTACACCTTC. It specifies CASRAQGVNYGYTF.

J is TRBJ2-7 and V is TRBV13; 7 nucleotides align to TRBD1. The CDR3 loop spans 13 amino acids. Germline V CDR1 and CDR2: PRHDT, FYEKMQ (reference sequence). The V and J ends lost 6 bases and 5 bases, in that order; junction bases with no gene match: 7. CDR3 sequence reads: CASRQTGTDEQYF. The CDR3 DNA sequence: TGTGCCAGCAGACAAACCGGGACAGACGAGCAGTACTTC.

The chain couples TRBV9 to TRBJ2-1; D unresolved. The V end lost 4 bases, the J end lost 0 bases, and 14 bases lay between the germline ends. Germline loops: CDR1 SGDLS, CDR2 YYNGEE. The CDR3 contains 16 residues. CDR3 sequence (DNA): TGTGCCAGCAGCCCTAGTGGGTCTAGCTCCTACAATGAGCAGTTCTTC. This translates into CASSPSGSSSYNEQFF.

This rearrangement joins TRBV2 to TRBJ1-5, with a weak D call TRBD1 (6 bases). Germline CDR1 and CDR2: SNHLY and FYNNEI. The ends were cut back, 6 bases at V and 3 bases at J, with 9 bases in the middle. The CDR3 sequence is 13 residues long. CDR3 DNA sequence: TGTGCCAGCAGCCGGGACAACAATCAGCCCCAGCATTTT. It encodes CASSRDNNQPQHF.

With respect to this clone: Compared with germline, one end of the junction differs, possibly owing to a read error. In the same sample, other DNA sequences code for this CDR3. The chain combines TRBV12-5 with TRBJ2-6; the match to TRBD1 covers 12 bases. This CDR3 is built from 17 residues. Per the germline V gene, CDR1 is LGHNT and CDR2 is FRNRAP. This CDR3 is CASGSPGQGAGTNVLTF. The CDR3 bases are TGTGCTAGTGGTTCCCCGGGACAGGGGGCGGGGACCAACGTCCTGACTTTT.

The chain recombines TRBV25-1 with TRBJ2-2, with D possibly being TRBD2 (6 bases). CDR3 length equals 13 residues. Germline CDR1 is MGHDK and CDR2 is SYGVNS. Trimming stripped 5 bases from V and 4 bases from J, with 8 bases between. The CDR3 loop reads CASSLGGTGELFF. The CDR3 DNA follows: TGTGCCAGCAGTCTCGGGGGCACCGGGGAGCTGTTTTTT.

The V and J genes are TRBV4-3 and TRBJ2-6, with 11 bases identical to TRBD1. CDR3 length: 17 residues. Germline V gene data show CDR1 as LGHNA and CDR2 as YSLEER. J gave up 2 bases and V 4 bases, and 4 bases lay outside the gene matches. The CDR3 region is CASSPWTGGTGANVLTF. CDR3 nucleotide sequence: TGCGCCAGCAGCCCATGGACAGGGGGCACTGGGGCCAACGTCCTGACTTTC.

The chain is built from TRBV4-3 and TRBJ2-3, with 8 bases fitting TRBD1. Per the germline V gene, CDR1 is LGHNA and CDR2 is YSLEER. CDR3 length: 16 residues. The J segment lost 4 bases and the V segment lost 0 bases, leaving 6 bases of the junction unmatched. This CDR3 reads CASSQDGTGGPDTQYF. The CDR3 DNA reads TGCGCCAGCAGCCAAGATGGGACAGGAGGACCAGATACGCAGTATTTT.

The V and J genes are TRBV25-1 and TRBJ1-2; D ambiguous. The CDR3 has 14 amino acids. Trimming left V 5 bases short and J 1 base short, with 11 bases between. Germline V lookup: CDR1 MGHDK, CDR2 SYGVNS. The CDR3 reads CASSSGIFNYGYTF. CDR3 in DNA: TGTGCCAGCAGTAGCGGGATTTTTAACTATGGCTACACCTTC.

J is TRBJ1-6 and V is TRBV30, with 9 bases matching TRBD1. Germline CDR1 GTSNPN, CDR2 SVGIG (reference sequence). The J segment lost 4 bases and the V segment lost 4 bases, leaving 8 bases of the junction unmatched. This CDR3 region has 16 residues. As DNA, the CDR3 is TGTGCCTGGATCAGGACGGGGACAGGGTATAATTCACCCCTCCACTTT. This sequence encodes CAWIRTGTGYNSPLHF.

The chain's CDR3 is CASSLGGDGMHTQYF. Here the CDR3 DNA reads TGTGCCAGCAGTTTAGGGGGGGACGGGATGCATACGCAGTATTTT. This chain uses TRBV28 with TRBJ2-3, with TRBD2 identical over 7 bases. The CDR3 loop spans 15 amino acids. V lost 2 bases, J lost 7 bases, and 9 bases stayed unmatched. Germline V CDR1 and CDR2: MDHEN, SYDVKM.

This clone was detected a few times. A junction boundary mismatches the germline segment, possibly from a read error. This sequence joins TRBV7-7 and TRBJ2-3; D might be TRBD2 (6 bases). In germline, CDR1 is SSHAT, CDR2 FNYEAQ (reference sequence). The CDR3 contains 15 residues. The CDR3 sequence is CASSIGGASTDTQYF. CDR3 nucleotides: TGTGCTAGCAGCATCGGCGGGGCTAGCACAGATACGCAGTATTTT.

V and J are TRBV27 and TRBJ2-3; D may be TRBD2 (7 bases). The germline V and J ends were trimmed by 5 bases and 2 bases, with 20 bases remaining between them. This CDR3 has 17 amino acids. Germline V gene sequence: CDR1 MNHEY, CDR2 SMNVEV (reference sequence). Here the CDR3 reads CASSLLGGGFLTDTQYF. CDR3 bases: TGTGCCAGCAGTCTGTTAGGGGGGGGTTTCCTCACAGATACGCAGTATTTT.

The V gene is TRBV15, the J gene TRBJ1-2; D unresolved. Germline assignment: CDR1 LNHNV and CDR2 YYDKDF (reference sequence). The CDR3 loop spans 14 amino acids. The ends were cut back, 0 bases at V and 5 bases at J, with 10 bases in the middle. The CDR3 protein is CATSRDRGWYGYTF. CDR3 nucleotides: TGTGCCACCAGCAGAGATCGGGGATGGTATGGCTACACCTTC.

The rearrangement uses TRBV6-5 and TRBJ1-4; weak D call: TRBD1 (6 bases). CDR1 and CDR2 from the germline V gene are MNHEY and SVGAGI. The V gene lost 6 bases and the J gene lost 4 bases, with 15 bases spanning the gap. The CDR3 has 15 residues. The CDR3 is CASRVTGTRNEKLFF. The CDR3 DNA follows: TGTGCCAGCAGAGTTACAGGGACACGTAATGAAAAACTGTTTTTT.

The chain combines TRBV6-1 with TRBJ1-6; D perhaps matches TRBD1 (6 bases). Germline CDR1 MNHNS, CDR2 SASEGT. The V end was cut by 1 base, the J end by 7 bases, with 8 bases between. The CDR3 consists of 14 residues. This CDR3 reads CASSEVGANSPLHF. For the CDR3, the DNA is TGTGCCAGCAGTGAAGTGGGGGCGAATTCACCCCTCCACTTT.

The chain joins TRBV5-6 to TRBJ1-1; 9 nucleotides agree with TRBD1. There are 15 residues in the CDR3. V was pared by 0 bases and J by 7 bases, with 7 bases of the junction left unmatched. In germline, CDR1 is SGHDT, CDR2 YYEEEE. CDR3 in DNA: TGTGCCAGCAGCTTGGCCGGGACAGGGATCGATGAAGCTTTCTTT. It yields the protein CASSLAGTGIDEAFF.